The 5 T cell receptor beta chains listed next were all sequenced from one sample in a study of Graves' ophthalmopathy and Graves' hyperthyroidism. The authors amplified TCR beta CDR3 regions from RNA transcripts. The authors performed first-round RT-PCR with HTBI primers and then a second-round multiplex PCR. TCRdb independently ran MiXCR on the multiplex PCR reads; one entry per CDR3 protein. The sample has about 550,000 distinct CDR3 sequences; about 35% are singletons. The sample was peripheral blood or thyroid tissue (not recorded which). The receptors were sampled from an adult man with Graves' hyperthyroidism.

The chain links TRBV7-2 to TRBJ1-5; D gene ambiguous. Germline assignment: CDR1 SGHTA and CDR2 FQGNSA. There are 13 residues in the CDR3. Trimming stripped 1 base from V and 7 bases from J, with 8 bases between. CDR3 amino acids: CASSLVESQPQHF. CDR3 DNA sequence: TGTGCCAGCAGCTTAGTCGAGTCCCAGCCCCAGCATTTT.

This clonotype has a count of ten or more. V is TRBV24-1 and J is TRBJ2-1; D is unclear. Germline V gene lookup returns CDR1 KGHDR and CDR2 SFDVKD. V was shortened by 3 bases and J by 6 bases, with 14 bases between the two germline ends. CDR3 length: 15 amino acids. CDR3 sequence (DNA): TGTGCCACCAGTGATGTGACTCGTTCCGTCAATGAGCAGTTCTTC. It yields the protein CATSDVTRSVNEQFF.

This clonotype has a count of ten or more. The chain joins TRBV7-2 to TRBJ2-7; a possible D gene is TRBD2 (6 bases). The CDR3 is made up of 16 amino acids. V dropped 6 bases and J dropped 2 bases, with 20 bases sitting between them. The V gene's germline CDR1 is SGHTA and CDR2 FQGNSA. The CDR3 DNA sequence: TGTGCCAGCAGTCTAAGTGGGGTGGCGGGAACCTACGAGCAGTACTTC. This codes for CASSLSGVAGTYEQYF.

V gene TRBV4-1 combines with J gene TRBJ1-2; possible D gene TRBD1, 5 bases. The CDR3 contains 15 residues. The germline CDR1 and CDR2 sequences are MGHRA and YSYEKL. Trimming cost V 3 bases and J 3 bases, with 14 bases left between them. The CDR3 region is CASSHPGRVDYGYTF. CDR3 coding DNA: TGCGCCAGCAGCCACCCGGGACGGGTTGACTATGGCTACACCTTC.

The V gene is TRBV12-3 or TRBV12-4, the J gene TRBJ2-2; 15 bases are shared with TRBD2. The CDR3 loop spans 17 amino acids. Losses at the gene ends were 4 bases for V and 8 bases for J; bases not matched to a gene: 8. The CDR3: CASSSGLAGGLSGELFF. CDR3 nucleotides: TGTGCCAGCAGTTCTGGACTAGCGGGGGGGCTATCAGGGGAGCTGTTTTTT.